The 30 T cell receptor beta chains below come from one sample, sequenced in a study of cytotoxic CD8 clonotypes in ibrutinib-treated CLL. Method: immunoSEQ multiplex PCR; TCRdb's copy keeps in-frame clones and lacks some. Of 30,000 or so clones in the sample, 60% to 85% were seen once. The specimen was PBMCs, collected after 36 months of ibrutinib treatment. All receptors derive from a human donor with chronic lymphocytic leukemia.

This rearrangement joins TRBV7-2 to TRBJ1-4; 10 nucleotides agree with TRBD1. Unmatched junction bases numbered 3, after V lost 5 bases and J lost 6 bases. CDR3 size: 14 residues. Germline CDR1 is SGHTA and CDR2 is FQGNSA. In DNA form, the CDR3 reads TGTGCCAGCAGCCGAGACAGGGGGCATGAAAAACTGTTTTTT. Its protein is CASSRDRGHEKLFF.

The chain joins TRBV5-1 to TRBJ2-5, with D perhaps TRBD2 (6 bases). The CDR3 totals 14 residues. Per germline, CDR1 SGHRS and CDR2 YFSETQ. V shed 1 base and J shed 2 bases, with 9 bases lying between them. CDR3 in amino acids: CASSLYGGQETQYF. The CDR3 DNA reads as TGCGCCAGCAGCTTGTATGGGGGGCAAGAGACCCAGTACTTC. Based on the CDR3 plus reference TRBV5-1 and TRBJ2-5, the full variable domain is KAGVTQTPRYLIKTRGQQVTLSCSPISGHRSVSWYQQTPGQGLQFLFEYFSETQRNKGNFPGRFSGRQFSNSRSEMNVSTLELGDSALYLCASSLYGGQETQYFGPGTRLLVL.

V gene TRBV27 combines with J gene TRBJ2-2, with 9 bases fitting TRBD2. Germline-derived CDR1 and CDR2 are MNHEY and SMNVEV (reference sequence). This CDR3 comprises 16 residues. The trim removed 2 bases at V and 7 bases at J, leaving 8 bases unmatched. The DNA for the CDR3 is TGTGCCAGCAGTTTAGGTAGCGGGGGTCTGTTCGGGGAGCTGTTTTTT. Translated, it gives CASSLGSGGLFGELFF.

V gene TRBV7-3 combines with J gene TRBJ2-1; the match to TRBD2 covers 8 bases. Germline trimming cut 0 bases from V and 7 bases from J; bases unmatched to any gene: 2. This CDR3 comprises 14 residues. The V gene's germline CDR1 is SGHTA and CDR2 FQGTGA. The CDR3 DNA sequence: TGTGCCAGCAGCTTAACGGGACTAGGGAATGAGCAGTTCTTC. Protein product: CASSLTGLGNEQFF.

The chain recombines TRBV11-2 with TRBJ1-1, with no clear D. Trimming cost V 3 bases and J 0 bases, with 8 bases left between them. In germline, CDR1 is SGHAT, CDR2 FQNNGV. There are 14 residues in the CDR3. CDR3 sequence reads: CASSFLGMNTEAFF. CDR3 nucleotide sequence: TGTGCCAGCAGCTTTTTGGGAATGAACACTGAAGCTTTCTTT.

The chain is built from TRBV29-1 and TRBJ2-1, with 10 positions matching TRBD1. The J segment lost 5 bases and the V segment lost 3 bases, leaving 7 bases of the junction unmatched. The CDR3 is made up of 15 amino acids. Germline V gene sequence: CDR1 SQVTM, CDR2 ANQGSEA. The CDR3 region is CSVDGSGQGNNEQFF. The CDR3 DNA sequence: TGCAGCGTTGACGGCTCGGGACAGGGGAACAATGAGCAGTTCTTC.

V and J are TRBV7-3 and TRBJ2-1; D unclear. The CDR3 is 15 residues long. From germline, CDR1 is SGHTA and CDR2 FQGTGA. Trimming stripped 2 bases from V and 7 bases from J, with 15 bases between. DNA of the CDR3: TGTGCCAGCAGCTTAGATCGGGCTAGTCGGAATGAGCAGTTCTTC. This sequence encodes CASSLDRASRNEQFF.

V and J are TRBV5-1 and TRBJ2-5, with D possibly being TRBD1 or TRBD2 (6 bases each). Germline values: CDR1 SGHRS, CDR2 YFSETQ. With 6 bases removed from V and 1 base from J, the gap between germline ends came to 16 bases. The CDR3 consists of 15 residues. The CDR3 bases are TGCGCCAGCACTGCGAGGGGGGCGGTCCAAGAGACCCAGTACTTC. Protein sequence: CASTARGAVQETQYF.

V is TRBV2 and J is TRBJ2-7; 10 positions agree with TRBD1. J lost 4 bases, V lost 8 bases, and 5 bases had no gene match. Germline CDR1 is SNHLY and CDR2 is FYNNEI. The CDR3 is 13 residues long. The CDR3: CASRQGARYEQYF. The CDR3 bases are TGTGCCAGCCGACAGGGGGCTCGGTACGAGCAGTACTTC.

The chain joins TRBV30 to TRBJ1-3; D remains unclear. This CDR3 has 16 amino acids. CDR1 is GTSNPN, CDR2 SVGIG, per germline (reference sequence). The V and J ends lost 0 bases and 0 bases respectively, with 12 bases between them. DNA for the CDR3: TGTGCCTGGAGTGTGGGCGGGCTCAACTCTGGAAACACCATATATTTT. Translation gives CAWSVGGLNSGNTIYF.

As DNA, the CDR3 is TGTGCCTGGACCCCACAGGGTAGGCAGACCCAGTACTTC. It is translated as CAWTPQGRQTQYF. J is TRBJ2-5 and V is TRBV30, with D perhaps matching TRBD1 (6 bases). This CDR3 comprises 13 residues. Germline CDR1 is GTSNPN and CDR2 is SVGIG (reference sequence). The germline V and J ends were trimmed by 4 bases and 6 bases, with 15 bases remaining between them. The variable domain in full, with the rest retrieved from reference TRBV30 and TRBJ2-5, is SQTIHQWPATLVQPVGSPLSLECTVEGTSNPNLYWYRQAAGRGLQLLFYSVGIGQISSEVPQNLSASRPQDRQFILSSKKLLLSDSGFYLCAWTPQGRQTQYFGPGTRLLVL.

This clone was found once. The chain uses TRBV2 and TRBJ2-6; TRBD1 is a possible D gene (5 bases). V was pared by 4 bases and J by 10 bases, with 11 bases between. Germline V gives CDR1 SNHLY, CDR2 FYNNEI. The CDR3 spans 13 residues. The CDR3 loop reads CASSVQGLNVLTF. The CDR3 DNA reads as TGTGCCAGCAGTGTGCAGGGTTTAAACGTCCTGACTTTC.

The chain links TRBV7-8 to TRBJ1-2, with a possible D match to TRBD1 (5 bases). This CDR3 spans 17 amino acids. Germline V CDR1 and CDR2: SGHVS, FQNEAQ. Deletions cut 2 bases from V and 1 base from J, with 17 bases between. The CDR3 reads CASSLTIPTVGNYGYTF. For the CDR3, the DNA is TGTGCCAGCAGCTTAACAATTCCGACAGTCGGTAACTATGGCTACACCTTC.

The chain couples TRBV9 to TRBJ1-2; D gene uncertain. Germline CDR1 SGDLS, CDR2 YYNGEE. The V end was cut by 1 base, the J end by 0 bases, with 10 bases between. The CDR3 is 15 residues long. CDR3 DNA: TGTGCCAGCAGCGTATTTGGAGAAACTAACTATGGCTACACCTTC. This encodes CASSVFGETNYGYTF.

A few counts support this clone. V and J are TRBV29-1 and TRBJ1-1; D gene unclear. Germline assignment: CDR1 SQVTM and CDR2 ANQGSEA. The germline V and J ends were trimmed by 7 bases and 4 bases, with 13 bases remaining between them. The CDR3 contains 12 residues. The CDR3 reads CSAGDVGTEAFF. CDR3 DNA: TGCAGCGCCGGGGATGTGGGCACTGAAGCTTTCTTT. The whole variable domain, remainder taken from reference TRBV29-1 and TRBJ1-1, is SAVISQKPSRDICQRGTSLTIQCQVDSQVTMMFWYRQQPGQSLTLIATANQGSEATYESGFVIDKFPISRPNLTFSTLTVSNMSPEDSSIYLCSAGDVGTEAFFGQGTRLTVV.

The genes are TRBV30 and TRBJ2-1, with 9 bases matching TRBD2. CDR3 size: 15 residues. Germline CDR1 reads GTSNPN; CDR2 reads SVGIG (reference sequence). V lost 2 bases to trimming and J lost 4 bases; unmatched junction nucleotides: 6. The CDR3 reads CAWSPTSGAYNEQFF. CDR3 in DNA: TGTGCCTGGAGTCCGACTAGCGGTGCTTACAATGAGCAGTTCTTC.

The chain carries TRBV7-9 and TRBJ2-3, with D unclear. The CDR3 runs to 13 residues. The germline V and J ends were trimmed by 5 bases and 2 bases, with 8 bases remaining between them. Germline CDR1 SEHNR, CDR2 FQNEAQ (reference sequence). Here the CDR3 DNA reads TGTGCCAGCAGCCCGGTACACACAGATACGCAGTATTTT. It specifies CASSPVHTDTQYF.

The chain is built from TRBV2 and TRBJ2-1; D is tentatively TRBD1 or TRBD2 (5 bases each). V dropped 1 base and J dropped 7 bases, with 14 bases sitting between them. Germline CDR1 SNHLY, CDR2 FYNNEI. The CDR3 is made up of 15 amino acids. The CDR3: CASSEVGREGNEQFF. CDR3 in DNA: TGTGCCAGCAGTGAAGTGGGGCGTGAGGGGAATGAGCAGTTCTTC.

The chain couples TRBV7-2 to TRBJ1-4; no firm D call. CDR1 is SGHTA, CDR2 FQGNSA, per germline. The V and J ends lost 1 base and 0 bases respectively, with 12 bases between them. The CDR3 extends over 17 amino acids. CDR3 coding DNA: TGTGCCAGCAGCTTAGAAGGAATTTTCGCAACTAATGAAAAACTGTTTTTT. It specifies CASSLEGIFATNEKLFF.

The chain employs TRBV15 and TRBJ1-2; perhaps TRBD1 as D (5 bases). Germline assignment: CDR1 LNHNV and CDR2 YYDKDF (reference sequence). Trimming took 0 bases from V and 8 from J, leaving 13 bases between them. The CDR3 contains 14 residues. CDR3 region: CATSRDEWGDGYTF. CDR3 DNA: TGTGCCACCAGCAGAGATGAATGGGGGGACGGCTACACCTTC. Variable domain in full (rest from reference TRBV15 and TRBJ1-2): DAMVIQNPRYQVTQFGKPVTLSCSQTLNHNVMYWYQQKSSQAPKLLFHYYDKDFNNEADTPDNFQSRRPNTSFCFLDIRSPGLGDTAMYLCATSRDEWGDGYTFGSGTRLTVV.

The DNA for the CDR3 is TGTGCCAGCAGCCCCGGGAAGATGAACACTGAAGCTTTCTTT. It translates to CASSPGKMNTEAFF. This rearrangement joins TRBV11-2 to TRBJ1-1; D gene uncertain. Trimming stripped 5 bases from V and 0 bases from J, with 10 bases between. Germline CDR1 SGHAT, CDR2 FQNNGV. CDR3 length equals 14 residues. Using reference TRBV11-2 and TRBJ1-1 for the parts outside the CDR3, the full variable domain is EAGVAQSPRYKIIEKRQSVAFWCNPISGHATLYWYQQILGQGPKLLIQFQNNGVVDDSQLPKDRFSAERLKGVDSTLKIQPAKLEDSAVYLCASSPGKMNTEAFFGQGTRLTVV.

The chain combines TRBV27 with TRBJ1-4; tentative D call: TRBD1 (6 bases). This CDR3 is built from 16 residues. Deletions cut 2 bases from V and 7 bases from J, with 17 bases between. Germline loops: CDR1 MNHEY, CDR2 SMNVEV (reference sequence). CDR3 nucleotides: TGTGCCAGCAGTTTAGCCTTTGGGGGGGCAGGTGAAAAACTGTTTTTT. Residues: CASSLAFGGAGEKLFF.

This clone was observed a few times. The rearrangement uses TRBV14 and TRBJ1-1; no firm D call. V dropped 5 bases and J dropped 1 base, with 14 bases sitting between them. CDR1 and CDR2 from the germline V gene are SGHDN and FVKESK. The CDR3 is 15 residues long. CDR3 DNA sequence: TGTGCCAGCAGCTCCCGGATAGGTTGGAACACTGAAGCTTTCTTT. Its translation is CASSSRIGWNTEAFF.

This chain joins TRBV13 and TRBJ1-1; D gene uncertain. Germline V gives CDR1 PRHDT, CDR2 FYEKMQ (reference sequence). Trimming left V 1 base short and J 1 base short, with 10 bases between. This CDR3 is built from 15 residues. The CDR3 DNA reads as TGTGCCAGCAGCTTAGCCCCGTTAGGGAACACTGAAGCTTTCTTT. Protein sequence: CASSLAPLGNTEAFF.

The J gene is TRBJ1-2, the V gene TRBV13; D may be TRBD1 (6 bases). This CDR3 comprises 14 residues. V gave up 2 bases and J gave up 3 bases, with 10 bases separating them. Germline lookup yields CDR1 PRHDT and CDR2 FYEKMQ (reference sequence). CDR3 sequence (DNA): TGTGCCAGCAGCTTACAGGGGATGGACTATGGCTACACCTTC. This translates into CASSLQGMDYGYTF. Combining the CDR3 with reference TRBV13 and TRBJ1-2 gives the whole variable domain AAGVIQSPRHLIKEKRETATLKCYPIPRHDTVYWYQQGPGQDPQFLISFYEKMQSDKGSIPDRFSAQQFSDYHSELNMSSLELGDSALYFCASSLQGMDYGYTFGSGTRLTVV.

This clone is a singleton in its sample. The chain couples TRBV6-5 to TRBJ1-2; D might be TRBD1 (6 bases). Trimming took off 5 bases at V and 4 bases at J, with 11 bases between the two ends. This CDR3 has 13 amino acids. Germline lookup yields CDR1 MNHEY and CDR2 SVGAGI. CDR3 amino acids: CASSPDSPYGYTF. The CDR3 DNA is TGTGCCAGCAGTCCGGACAGTCCCTATGGCTACACCTTC.

The genes are TRBV12-5 and TRBJ1-1; no firm D call. V was pared by 4 bases and J by 6 bases, with 6 bases between. Germline lookup yields CDR1 LGHNT and CDR2 FRNRAP. The CDR3 spans 11 residues. CDR3 sequence: CASGSSPEAFF. The DNA for the CDR3 is TGTGCTAGTGGTTCCAGTCCTGAAGCTTTCTTT.

CDR3 coding DNA: TGTGCCAGCAGTTTGGGGACCTACGAGCAGTACTTC. Encoded protein: CASSLGTYEQYF. The chain couples TRBV28 to TRBJ2-7; D is unclear. This CDR3 region has 12 residues. Per the germline V gene, CDR1 is MDHEN and CDR2 is SYDVKM. The V gene lost 3 bases and the J gene lost 2 bases, with 5 bases spanning the gap.

V and J are TRBV7-9 and TRBJ1-2; D possibly corresponds to TRBD1 (5 bases). Between the trimmed V and J ends, which lost 4 bases and 0 bases, there was a span of 12 bases. Germline CDR1 and CDR2: SEHNR and FQNEAQ (reference sequence). There are 15 residues in the CDR3. The CDR3 DNA sequence: TGTGCCAGCAGCTCCGCGACAGAGCCTAACTATGGCTACACCTTC. Translated: CASSSATEPNYGYTF.

Here the CDR3 reads CASSELVQPQHF. CDR3 nucleotide sequence: TGTGCCAGCAGTGAATTGGTTCAGCCCCAGCATTTT. This sequence joins TRBV6-1 and TRBJ1-5; D not certain. The CDR3 is made up of 12 amino acids. Trimming removed 2 bases from V and 6 bases from J, with 5 bases in between. The V gene's germline CDR1 is MNHNS and CDR2 SASEGT.